A single sample gave rise to the 12 T cell receptor beta chains below, sequenced in a study of blood T cell repertoires in COVID-19. Clones were read by immunoSEQ multiplex PCR, and TCRdb kept only the in-frame ones, dropping some. The table includes 200,000 to 250,000 clones, approximately 80% detected once. Sequencing input: peripheral blood. The receptors were gathered from a human donor in a cohort sampled during active COVID-19.

This clone showed up just once. The gene calls are TRBV9 and TRBJ2-1; D unresolved. V lost 0 bases to trimming and J lost 0 bases, with 13 bases between them. The V gene's germline CDR1 is SGDLS and CDR2 YYNGEE. This CDR3 region has 17 residues. The DNA for the CDR3 is TGTGCCAGCAGCGTAGCTCTGGGCCCGAGCTCCTACAATGAGCAGTTCTTC. Residues: CASSVALGPSSYNEQFF.

The gene calls are TRBV2 and TRBJ2-7; the match to TRBD1 covers 8 bases. The germline V gene encodes CDR1 SNHLY and CDR2 FYNNEI. This CDR3 comprises 16 residues. Trimming at V came to 6 bases and at J to 3 bases, leaving 13 bases not matched to a gene. This CDR3 reads CASRLLGQGKGYEQYF. CDR3 bases: TGTGCCAGCAGACTTCTTGGACAGGGCAAAGGCTACGAGCAGTACTTC. Variable domain in full (rest from reference TRBV2 and TRBJ2-7): EPEVTQTPSHQVTQMGQEVILRCVPISNHLYFYWYRQILGQKVEFLVSFYNNEISEKSEIFDDQFSVERPDGSNFTLKIRSTKLEDSAMYFCASRLLGQGKGYEQYFGPGTRLTVT.

This clone was detected only once. The chain joins TRBV18 to TRBJ1-2; a possible D gene is TRBD1 (6 bases). The germline CDR1 and CDR2 sequences are KGHSH and LQKENI. V lost 3 bases to trimming and J lost 4 bases, with 12 bases between them. This CDR3 comprises 14 residues. The CDR3 here is CASSPSGVSYGYTF. CDR3 in DNA: TGTGCCAGCTCACCTTCAGGGGTGAGCTATGGCTACACCTTC.

This rearrangement joins TRBV28 to TRBJ1-5; 8 nucleotides agree with TRBD1. Per germline, CDR1 MDHEN and CDR2 SYDVKM. V gave up 5 bases and J gave up 1 base; unmatched junction bases: 4. This CDR3 is 15 amino acids long. CDR3 amino acids: CASSPYRGSNQPQHF. The CDR3, as DNA: TGTGCCAGCAGTCCATACAGGGGGAGCAATCAGCCCCAGCATTTT.

This clone was observed a single time. In nucleotides, the CDR3 is TGTGCCAGCAGCCCCGGGACAGGGGGGACCGGGGAGCTGTTTTTT. Protein sequence: CASSPGTGGTGELFF. V is TRBV3-1 (or the pseudogene TRBV3-2) and J is TRBJ2-2; 11 bases align to TRBD1. This CDR3 spans 15 amino acids. J lost 5 bases, V lost 4 bases, and 3 bases had no gene match. Germline CDR1 LGHDT, CDR2 YNNKEL (reference sequence).

The V and J genes are TRBV15 and TRBJ2-5; the match to TRBD1 covers 9 bases. CDR1 and CDR2 from the germline V gene are LNHNV and YYDKDF (reference sequence). CDR3 length: 15 amino acids. J was trimmed by 1 base and V by 3 bases; bases with no gene match: 3. In DNA form, the CDR3 reads TGTGCCACCAGCAGTCGGACAGGGGCCCAAGAGACCCAGTACTTC. Protein product: CATSSRTGAQETQYF.

J is TRBJ2-2 and V is TRBV12-5, with TRBD1 matching over 8 bases. The CDR3 sequence is 15 residues long. V gave up 6 bases and J gave up 1 base; unmatched junction bases: 4. Germline-derived CDR1 and CDR2 are LGHNT and FRNRAP. The CDR3 coding sequence is TGTGCTAGTGGGAAGGGGACAGGGAACACCGGGGAGCTGTTTTTT. It is translated as CASGKGTGNTGELFF.

The chain employs TRBV23-1 and TRBJ2-7, with TRBD2 as a possible D gene (5 bases). Being an ORF, TRBV23-1 has a function that is uncertain. The CDR3 is 15 residues long. The V gene lost 4 bases and the J gene lost 2 bases, with 15 bases spanning the gap. CDR3 region: CASSPGSSSPYEQYF. The CDR3 DNA reads TGCGCCAGCAGTCCGGGATCCTCATCCCCCTACGAGCAGTACTTC.

V usage is TRBV11-3 and J usage is TRBJ2-1; 10 bases line up with TRBD1. V lost 0 bases to trimming and J lost 7 bases; unmatched junction nucleotides: 3. CDR3 length: 15 amino acids. CDR1 is SGHNT, CDR2 YENEEA, per germline. The CDR3 reads CASSLDDRGQNEQFF. For the CDR3, the DNA is TGTGCCAGCAGCTTAGACGACAGGGGGCAAAATGAGCAGTTCTTC.

The chain links TRBV18 to TRBJ2-1; 8 bases agree with TRBD1. Germline CDR1 and CDR2: KGHSH and LQKENI. The CDR3 loop spans 16 amino acids. V trimming: 6 bases; J trimming: 2 bases; junction bases outside the gene matches: 9. In DNA, the CDR3 is TGTGCCAGCTCCCCTCGACGGGGACAGGCCTACAATGAGCAGTTCTTC. Amino acids: CASSPRRGQAYNEQFF.

The V call is TRBV5-1, the J call TRBJ1-3; D may be TRBD1 (5 bases). The germline gives CDR1 SGHRS, CDR2 YFSETQ. V lost 1 base and J lost 2, with 10 bases in between. The CDR3 consists of 15 residues. CDR3 residues: CASSLSGEAGNTIYF. The CDR3 DNA reads TGCGCCAGCAGCTTGTCGGGGGAAGCTGGAAACACCATATATTTT.

The V and J genes are TRBV27 and TRBJ1-1; D perhaps matches TRBD1 (6 bases). Germline CDR1 reads MNHEY; CDR2 reads SMNVEV (reference sequence). V was shortened by 6 bases and J by 0 bases, with 14 bases between the two germline ends. CDR3 length: 15 residues. This CDR3 is CASSPQTGLNTEAFF. Here the CDR3 DNA reads TGTGCCAGCAGCCCCCAGACAGGCCTGAACACTGAAGCTTTCTTT.